The clone carrying this T cell receptor (beta chain) has a handful of counts. The antigen is unknown. The data are from a study of blood T cells in healthy people across ages. Looked up from germline, CDR1 is SEHNR and CDR2 is FQNEAQ (reference sequence). The germline V and J ends were trimmed by 5 bases and 7 bases, with 15 bases remaining between them. The CDR3 extends over 15 amino acids. Combining a sample-barcoded 5' primer with a J-beta primer mix, a second PCR ran for roughly 6 to 12 cycles. A 12-random-nucleotide template-switch adaptor tagged each cDNA molecule. Via MiXCR, TCRdb re-called the 5' RACE reads, giving one row per CDR3 protein. The sample contains 1,800,000 or so distinct CDR3 sequences, 30% to 40% of which appear only once. Russia was home to the donors, healthy Caucasian individuals aged about 6 to 90. Researchers report isolating at least 6 million PBMCs per sample. Broader study findings: CMV infection status of these donors was not known.

The chain employs TRBV7-9 and TRBJ1-6, with D hard to call. The receptor was derived from a human donor in good health. Input material: blood. CDR3 region: CASSPAARPNSPLHF. The CDR3 region has the DNA TGTGCCAGCAGCCCCGCGGCGAGGCCGAATTCACCCCTCCACTTT.